These 2 T cell receptor beta chains originate from one sample sequenced in a study of cytomegalovirus exposure and HLA in healthy donors. Generated by immunoSEQ multiplex PCR, the TCRdb table keeps only in-frame clones and is missing some. The sample holds some 170,000 clones, about 89% seen once. Sequencing was carried out using PBMCs. These receptors all come from a man younger than 45 in good health and CMV-seropositive.

The J gene is TRBJ2-6, the V gene TRBV7-9; tentatively, D is TRBD2 (6 bases). The germline gives CDR1 SEHNR, CDR2 FQNEAQ (reference sequence). This CDR3 has 17 residues. Trimming shortened V by 6 bases and J by 0 bases, and 15 bases separated the two germline ends. The CDR3 region has the DNA TGTGCCAGCAGTGGAGGGTTCTCAAGCTCTGGGGCCAACGTCCTGACTTTC. Translated: CASSGGFSSSGANVLTF.

V usage is TRBV5-6 and J usage is TRBJ2-3; 7 bases agree with TRBD2. Germline CDR1 SGHDT, CDR2 YYEEEE. V lost 4 bases, J lost 0 bases, and 5 bases stayed unmatched. The CDR3 is 15 residues long. CDR3 sequence (DNA): TGTGCCAGCAGCGGAGGACTAGGCAGCACAGATACGCAGTATTTT. Translation gives CASSGGLGSTDTQYF. Combining the CDR3 with reference TRBV5-6 and TRBJ2-3 gives the whole variable domain DAGVTQSPTHLIKTRGQQVTLRCSPKSGHDTVSWYQQALGQGPQFIFQYYEEEERQRGNFPDRFSGHQFPNYSSELNVNALLLGDSALYLCASSGGLGSTDTQYFGPGTRLTVL.